This is a list of T cell receptor beta chains from one sample in a study of shared clonotypes between healthy human individuals. Profiling relied on immunoSEQ multiplex PCR, and the TCRdb table lists in-frame clones only, not all of them. The data show about 2.3 million clones, over 90% seen once. Sequenced material: naive CD4+ T cells from PBMCs. Receptor source: a young man in good health. Some clones in this sample may be carry-over from other donors' samples. CDR3s include the opening cysteine and the closing phenylalanine or tryptophan. The order of the fields is V gene, clone size, J gene, D gene, CDR3 DNA, CDR3 protein. D genes are given only for firm matches. Clone size is given for some rows only: seen once, a few or many times, or a class if the clone is expanded.

V: TRBV28; size: NA; J: TRBJ1-1; D: NA; DNA: TGTGCCAGTAACGGGGGCGCTACCACTGAAGCTTTCTTT; CDR3: CASNGGATTEAFF
V: TRBV2; size: few; J: TRBJ2-7; D: NA; DNA: TGTGCCAGCAGTGAGGGTCAGTCGGGAGAGCAGTACTTC; CDR3: CASSEGQSGEQYF
V: TRBV7-9; size: NA; J: TRBJ2-5; D: NA; DNA: TGTGCCGGGCGCGGGACGCAAGAGACCCAGTACTTC; CDR3: CAGRGTQETQYF
V: TRBV5-1; size: once; J: TRBJ1-2; D: NA; DNA: TGCGCCAGCAGCCGTAGACCCACCGGGTATGGCTACACCTTC; CDR3: CASSRRPTGYGYTF
V: TRBV5-4; size: NA; J: TRBJ2-7; D: TRBD2; DNA: TGTGCCAGCAGCCAGGGACTAGCGGGAGGTGAGCAGTACTTC; CDR3: CASSQGLAGGEQYF
V: TRBV29-1; size: NA; J: TRBJ2-7; D: NA; DNA: TGCAGCGTAGCCCCTTTCCTTGGGGGGACTCCACAATTCGATAGCTCCTACGAGCAGTACTTC; CDR3: CSVAPFLGGTPQFDSSYEQYF
V: TRBV28; size: NA; J: TRBJ1-5; D: NA; DNA: TGTGCCAGCAGGGCCTACCTTGGAAATCAGCCCCAGCATTTT; CDR3: CASRAYLGNQPQHF
V: TRBV6-4; size: NA; J: TRBJ1-1; D: NA; DNA: TGTGCCAGCAGTGACGGCCTGTGGACTGAAGCTTTCTTT; CDR3: CASSDGLWTEAFF
V: TRBV5-4; size: NA; J: TRBJ2-1; D: TRBD2; DNA: TGTGCCAGCAGCCTAGCGGGAGGGCGGCGGAATGAGCAGTTCTTC; CDR3: CASSLAGGRRNEQFF
V: TRBV2; size: NA; J: TRBJ1-2; D: TRBD1; DNA: TGTGCCAGCAGGGACGGGACAGGGGTGTTCTATGGCTACACCTTC; CDR3: CASRDGTGVFYGYTF
V: TRBV7-9; size: few; J: TRBJ1-5; D: NA; DNA: TGTGCCAGCAGCTTTTCACTTAGTTTGGACCAGCATTTT; CDR3: CASSFSLSLDQHF
V: TRBV9; size: NA; J: TRBJ2-4; D: NA; DNA: TGTGCCAGCAGTGCTTCAACACAACTAGCTGGGATAAACATTCAGTACTTC; CDR3: CASSASTQLAGINIQYF
V: TRBV5-1; size: NA; J: TRBJ2-2; D: NA; DNA: TGCGCCAGCAGCCCTAGCCTGGGAAACACCGGGGAGCTGTTTTTT; CDR3: CASSPSLGNTGELFF
V: TRBV7-9; size: once; J: TRBJ1-3; D: NA; DNA: TGTGCCAGCAGCGCGACTGTCTCTGGAAACACCATATATTTT; CDR3: CASSATVSGNTIYF
V: TRBV30; size: NA; J: TRBJ2-3; D: NA; DNA: TGTGCCTGGACCCGGGTCGATAGCACAGATACGCAGTATTTT; CDR3: CAWTRVDSTDTQYF
V: TRBV7-9; size: NA; J: TRBJ1-4; D: NA; DNA: TGTGCCAGCAGCTCCTGGGAGACTAATGAAAAACTGTTTTTT; CDR3: CASSSWETNEKLFF
V: TRBV5-1; size: NA; J: TRBJ2-3; D: NA; DNA: TGCGCCAGCAGCTTGGATGATACGCAGTATTTT; CDR3: CASSLDDTQYF
V: TRBV29-1; size: once; J: TRBJ1-1; D: NA; DNA: TGCAGCGTTGAGGTGGGGAATGGGGCTGAAGCTTTCTTT; CDR3: CSVEVGNGAEAFF
V: TRBV7-2; size: NA; J: TRBJ1-1; D: TRBD1; DNA: TGTGCCAGCAGCTTAAGTGGACAGGGCCAAGCTTTCTTT; CDR3: CASSLSGQGQAFF
V: TRBV2; size: once; J: TRBJ2-1; D: NA; DNA: TGTGCCAGCAGGCGCCTCGAGACAGATTACAATGAGCAGTTCTTC; CDR3: CASRRLETDYNEQFF
V: TRBV28; size: NA; J: TRBJ2-7; D: NA; DNA: TGTGCCAGCAGTTTGGGATCCGGTCGCTCCTACGAGCAGTACTTC; CDR3: CASSLGSGRSYEQYF
V: TRBV2; size: NA; J: TRBJ1-1; D: TRBD1; DNA: TGTGCCAGCAGTGGACAGGGATTGTACACTGAAGCTTTCTTT; CDR3: CASSGQGLYTEAFF
V: TRBV5-4; size: NA; J: TRBJ2-7; D: TRBD1; DNA: TGTGCCAGCAGCACAGGACAGGGGGCTCTCTCTTACGAGCAGTACTTC; CDR3: CASSTGQGALSYEQYF
V: TRBV6-6; size: NA; J: TRBJ1-2; D: TRBD1; DNA: TGTGCCAGCAGTTACCCGACAGGGGACGATGGCTACACCTTC; CDR3: CASSYPTGDDGYTF
V: TRBV28; size: once; J: TRBJ2-7; D: NA; DNA: TGTGCCAGCTATTCAGCTGTGGGATTAAGCGAGCAGTACTTC; CDR3: CASYSAVGLSEQYF
V: TRBV6-5; size: once; J: TRBJ1-2; D: NA; DNA: TGTGCCAGCAGTTACCAGGGGTTTAAGGGCTACACCTTC; CDR3: CASSYQGFKGYTF
V: TRBV10-2; size: NA; J: TRBJ2-2; D: TRBD2; DNA: TGCGCCAGCATGGACGGGACTAGCCTGGGCGGGGAGCTGTTTTTT; CDR3: CASMDGTSLGGELFF
V: TRBV30; size: NA; J: TRBJ1-1; D: NA; DNA: TGTGCCTGGAGGCTCCAGGAGAACACTGAAGCTTTCTTT; CDR3: CAWRLQENTEAFF
V: TRBV7-2; size: NA; J: TRBJ2-7; D: TRBD1; DNA: TGTGCCAGCAGCTTATCATGGGACAGGGCGCCTAGGGAGTACTTC; CDR3: CASSLSWDRAPREYF
V: TRBV2; size: NA; J: TRBJ2-1; D: NA; DNA: TGTGCCAGCAGTGAAAAAGGGGTCTCCTACAATGAGCAGTTCTTC; CDR3: CASSEKGVSYNEQFF
V: TRBV11-1; size: NA; J: TRBJ1-2; D: NA; DNA: TGTGCCAGCAGTCGGAGCTCTAACTATGGCTACACCTTC; CDR3: CASSRSSNYGYTF
V: TRBV5-1; size: NA; J: TRBJ1-1; D: NA; DNA: TGCGCCAGCAGCCCTACGGGGGACACTGAAGCTTTCTTT; CDR3: CASSPTGDTEAFF
V: TRBV5-1; size: NA; J: TRBJ2-1; D: NA; DNA: TGCGCCAGCAGCCCGACCTACGACCAGTTCTACAATGAGCAGTTCTTC; CDR3: CASSPTYDQFYNEQFF
V: TRBV11-3; size: NA; J: TRBJ2-1; D: TRBD2; DNA: TGTGCCAGCAGCCAAGGGACTAGCGGGTACAATGAGCAGTTCTTC; CDR3: CASSQGTSGYNEQFF
V: TRBV19; size: NA; J: TRBJ1-1; D: NA; DNA: TGTGCCAGTAGTAGGGGTTCTGAAGCTTTCTTT; CDR3: CASSRGSEAFF
V: TRBV9; size: NA; J: TRBJ2-3; D: NA; DNA: TGTGCCAGCAGCCCCGAAGGTTACCGCACAGATACGCAGTATTTT; CDR3: CASSPEGYRTDTQYF
V: TRBV29-1; size: once; J: TRBJ2-7; D: NA; DNA: TGCAGCGTTGTGGAGGGGGGTCGTTACGAGCAGTACTTC; CDR3: CSVVEGGRYEQYF
V: TRBV5-1; size: NA; J: TRBJ1-1; D: NA; DNA: TGCGCCAGCAGCTTGGGACCCAGGCTGAACACTGAAGCTTTCTTT; CDR3: CASSLGPRLNTEAFF
V: TRBV19; size: NA; J: TRBJ1-3; D: NA; DNA: TGTGCCAGTAGTCCCGGACGAGTGACTTCTGGAAACACCATATATTTT; CDR3: CASSPGRVTSGNTIYF
V: TRBV19; size: NA; J: TRBJ2-5; D: TRBD2; DNA: TGTGCCAGTAGTCCGACTAGCGCCCAAGAGACCCAGTACTTC; CDR3: CASSPTSAQETQYF
V: TRBV6-6; size: NA; J: TRBJ1-4; D: NA; DNA: TGTGCCAGCAAGGGTAATGAAAAACTGTTTTTT; CDR3: CASKGNEKLFF
V: TRBV6-5; size: NA; J: TRBJ1-1; D: NA; DNA: TGTGCCAGCAGTTACTCGAAAGGTTGGTCAGCTGAAGCTTTCTTT; CDR3: CASSYSKGWSAEAFF
V: TRBV5-1; size: NA; J: TRBJ2-7; D: TRBD1; DNA: TGCGCCAGCAGCTTAGGGACAGGTGCCTACGAGCAGTACTTC; CDR3: CASSLGTGAYEQYF
V: TRBV7-9; size: NA; J: TRBJ1-1; D: NA; DNA: TGTGCCAGCAGCTTAACTGCCGCCGGGGACACTGAAGCTTTCTTT; CDR3: CASSLTAAGDTEAFF
V: TRBV5-1; size: NA; J: TRBJ2-5; D: NA; DNA: TGCGCCAGCAGCTCCCCCCCTTTAGAGACCCAGTACTTC; CDR3: CASSSPPLETQYF
V: TRBV7-2; size: NA; J: TRBJ2-3; D: NA; DNA: TGTGCCAGCAGCTTGGAGCTCACAGATACGCAGTATTTT; CDR3: CASSLELTDTQYF
V: TRBV18; size: NA; J: TRBJ2-1; D: NA; DNA: TGTGCCAGCTCGCGCGCGGTCAGCTCCTACAATGAGCAGTTCTTC; CDR3: CASSRAVSSYNEQFF
V: TRBV28; size: NA; J: TRBJ2-7; D: NA; DNA: TGTGCCAGCAGTTTTAGTGGCTACGAGCAGTACTTC; CDR3: CASSFSGYEQYF
V: TRBV7-9; size: NA; J: TRBJ1-1; D: TRBD1; DNA: TGTGCCAGCAGCTCATGGACAGGGTTGAACACTGAAGCTTTCTTT; CDR3: CASSSWTGLNTEAFF
V: TRBV12-5; size: NA; J: TRBJ2-1; D: TRBD2; DNA: TGTGCTAGTGGTATCGGGACTAGCGGGGAGCAGTTCTTC; CDR3: CASGIGTSGEQFF
V: TRBV6-5; size: NA; J: TRBJ1-5; D: NA; DNA: TGTGCCAGCAGTTACAGCCAGTATAGCAATCAGCCCCAGCATTTT; CDR3: CASSYSQYSNQPQHF